The source of this T cell receptor (beta chain) is a study of blood T cell repertoires in COVID-19. Study-level information: Acute and convalescent COVID-19 samples came from the United States, Italy and Spain.

Looked up from germline, CDR1 is LGHDT and CDR2 is YNNKEL (reference sequence). The V end lost 5 bases, the J end lost 6 bases, and 19 bases lay between the germline ends. This CDR3 region has 15 residues. Per the authors' pipeline: Counts of nucleated cells, estimated from reference gene primer amplification, were obtained. TCRdb keeps only in-frame clones here, not all; method: immunoSEQ multiplex PCR. Clone size and V and J calls were adopted from that table, with D and trimming inferred from the DNA. Among fewer than 300,000 clones listed, approximately 88% were seen once. The receptor's source is a woman aged 35 to 49 with acute COVID-19. Specimen: PBMCs or T cells enriched from blood (not recorded which). The rearrangement links TRBV3-1 (or the pseudogene TRBV3-2) to TRBJ1-2, with TRBD1 as a possible D gene (6 bases). CDR3 loop: CASSLRTAKFHGYTF. The CDR3 bases are TGTGCCAGCAGCTTAAGGACAGCGAAGTTTCATGGCTACACCTTC.